These 13 T cell receptor beta chains came from one sample sequenced in a study of post-analysis software for immune sequencing data. Study-wide results and limits: A few TRBV segments were significantly more frequent in patients than in controls. TRBV5-6, TRBV5-1 and TRBV20-1 were among these segments.

Tagging with unique molecular identifiers was a feature of the TCR beta cDNA libraries. TCRdb reprocessed the PCR reads via MiXCR and lists one record per CDR3 protein. The repertoire holds approximately 730,000 distinct CDR3 sequences, under 60% seen once, with roughly 4.4% in the top ten. No cognate antigen is known for these TCRs. Sequencing was done on a sample of blood. The receptors derive from a girl aged 5 to 17 with multiple sclerosis.

In DNA, the CDR3 is TGCAGTGCTTCCTACACGACTAATGAAAAACTGTTTTTT. Its translation: CSASYTTNEKLFF. The chain joins TRBV20-1 to TRBJ1-4, with D hard to call. The V gene lost 5 bases and the J gene lost 2 bases, with 9 bases spanning the gap. The germline V gene has CDR1 DFQATT and CDR2 SNEGSKA (reference sequence). The CDR3 totals 13 residues.

In its sample, this clonotype was seen a few times. The chain has TRBV27 and TRBJ2-7; TRBD2 is a possible D gene (6 bases). Trimming took off 4 bases at V and 2 bases at J, with 21 bases between the two ends. This CDR3 region has 17 residues. Germline-derived CDR1 and CDR2 are MNHEY and SMNVEV (reference sequence). The CDR3 DNA reads TGTGCCAGCAGTTCCCACCTGGGGGGTAAAGGACCCTACGAGCAGTACTTC. Amino acids: CASSSHLGGKGPYEQYF.

The V and J genes are TRBV12-3 or TRBV12-4 and TRBJ2-3, with unresolved D. CDR3 length: 12 residues. V was trimmed by 5 bases and J by 6 bases, leaving 9 bases between them. The CDR3 DNA follows: TGTGCCAGCAGTCGTCCGCAGGATACGCAGTATTTT. Amino acids: CASSRPQDTQYF.

The V call is TRBV12-3 or TRBV12-4, the J call TRBJ2-5; D might be TRBD2 (6 bases). The CDR3 totals 13 residues. Trimming cost V 5 bases and J 7 bases, with 14 bases left between them. The CDR3 sequence is CASSVRGGGTQYF. CDR3 DNA sequence: TGTGCCAGCAGTGTGCGGGGTGGCGGGACCCAGTACTTC.

This chain links TRBV27 with TRBJ2-5; the D gene is possibly TRBD2 (5 bases). The DNA matches TRBJ2-7 better at its end, which makes the J call doubtful. The CDR3 runs 15 residues. Looked up from germline, CDR1 is MNHEY and CDR2 is SMNVEV (reference sequence). As DNA, the CDR3 is TGTGCCAGCAGCGCAGAGGGAGCGGTCACCGACGAGCAGTACTTC. Protein product: CASSAEGAVTDEQYF.

In DNA form, the CDR3 reads TGCAGTGTTCCCCGTGGTGCCGGGATTTTTGAGCAGTTCTTC. This sequence encodes CSVPRGAGIFEQFF. The rearrangement links TRBV20-1 to TRBJ2-1; a weak D match, TRBD2 (5 bases). From germline, CDR1 is DFQATT and CDR2 SNEGSKA (reference sequence). CDR3 size: 14 residues. V was clipped by 7 bases and J by 9 bases, with 22 bases between them.

This clonotype has just a few counts. V is TRBV29-1 and J is TRBJ2-4; D is possibly TRBD2 (7 bases). The V gene lost 4 bases and the J gene lost 12 bases, with 13 bases spanning the gap. The CDR3 length is 11 residues. The germline gives CDR1 SQVTM, CDR2 ANQGSEA. For the CDR3, the DNA is TGCAGCGTTGGTGGGGGGGGCAATCAGTACTTC. Translated: CSVGGGGNQYF.

This clonotype was seen once. The rearrangement uses TRBV29-1 and TRBJ2-3; D is unclear. The germline gives CDR1 SQVTM, CDR2 ANQGSEA. V was cut by 6 bases and J by 0 bases, with 7 bases left in between. The CDR3 contains 12 residues. CDR3 region: CSVPVSTDTQYF. The CDR3 coding sequence is TGCAGCGTCCCTGTGAGCACAGATACGCAGTATTTT.

This clonotype was seen a few times. The chain uses TRBV6-5 and TRBJ2-3; 8 bases fit TRBD2. This CDR3 has 15 amino acids. Trimming took 6 bases from V and 2 from J; bases not matched to a gene: 7. Germline V lookup: CDR1 MNHEY, CDR2 SVGAGI. The CDR3 coding sequence is TGTGCCAGCAGAATAGCGGGATCCCTCACAGATACGCAGTATTTT. Translating it yields CASRIAGSLTDTQYF.

In this sample, this clonotype turned up once. One end of the junction is discordant with germline, which a read error may explain. J is TRBJ2-3 and V is TRBV2; D unclear. The CDR3 sequence is 15 residues long. Germline V gene lookup returns CDR1 SNHLY and CDR2 FYNNEI. The CDR3 region is CAGSEARFGTDTQYF. CDR3 coding DNA: TGTGCCGGCAGTGAAGCGCGATTTGGCACAGATACGCAGTATTTT.

This clonotype showed up just a few times. The V call is TRBV7-6, the J call TRBJ2-3; 12 nucleotides align to TRBD2. Germline V gene sequence: CDR1 SGHVS, CDR2 FNYEAQ. This CDR3 has 15 residues. The V segment lost 10 bases and the J segment 1 base; nucleotides outside the gene matches: 6. The CDR3 here is CATVRLAGGTDTQYF. CDR3 DNA: TGTGCCACCGTAAGACTAGCGGGGGGCACAGATACGCAGTATTTT.

This clonotype was detected only a few times. The V and J genes are TRBV6-5 and TRBJ2-7; D gene ambiguous. The DNA end lines up better with TRBJ2-5; the J call may be wrong. Germline values: CDR1 MNHEY, CDR2 SVGAGI. The length of the CDR3 is 13 residues. The CDR3, as DNA: TGTGCCAGCAGTTACGGTCCCGAAGAGACCCAGTACTTC. The encoded protein is CASSYGPEETQYF.

In its sample, this clonotype was seen once. The J gene is TRBJ1-1, the V gene TRBV9; 9 bases align to TRBD1. V was pared by 2 bases and J by 1 base, with 3 bases of the junction left unmatched. Germline loops: CDR1 SGDLS, CDR2 YYNGEE. The CDR3 covers 15 residues. The CDR3 coding sequence is TGTGCCAGCAGCGTGGAGGGACAGGGGAACACTGAAGCTTTCTTT. Protein sequence: CASSVEGQGNTEAFF.